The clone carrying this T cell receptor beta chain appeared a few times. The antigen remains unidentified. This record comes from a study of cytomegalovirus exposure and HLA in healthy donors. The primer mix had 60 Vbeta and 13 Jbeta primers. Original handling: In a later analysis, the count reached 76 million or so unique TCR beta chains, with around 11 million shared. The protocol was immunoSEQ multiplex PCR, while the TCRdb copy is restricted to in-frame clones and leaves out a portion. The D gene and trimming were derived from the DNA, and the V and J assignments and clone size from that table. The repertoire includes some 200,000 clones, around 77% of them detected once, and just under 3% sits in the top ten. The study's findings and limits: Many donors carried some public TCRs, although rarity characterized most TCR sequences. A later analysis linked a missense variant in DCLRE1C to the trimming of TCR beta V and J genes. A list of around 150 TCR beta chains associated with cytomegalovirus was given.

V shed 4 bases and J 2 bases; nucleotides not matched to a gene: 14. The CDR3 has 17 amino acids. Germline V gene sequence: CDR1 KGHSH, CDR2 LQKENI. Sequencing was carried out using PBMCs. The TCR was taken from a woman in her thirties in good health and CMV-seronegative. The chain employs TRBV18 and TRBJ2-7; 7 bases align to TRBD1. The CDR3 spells CASSQKGQVGATYEQYF. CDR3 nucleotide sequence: TGTGCCAGCTCACAAAAAGGACAGGTTGGGGCTACCTACGAGCAGTACTTC.